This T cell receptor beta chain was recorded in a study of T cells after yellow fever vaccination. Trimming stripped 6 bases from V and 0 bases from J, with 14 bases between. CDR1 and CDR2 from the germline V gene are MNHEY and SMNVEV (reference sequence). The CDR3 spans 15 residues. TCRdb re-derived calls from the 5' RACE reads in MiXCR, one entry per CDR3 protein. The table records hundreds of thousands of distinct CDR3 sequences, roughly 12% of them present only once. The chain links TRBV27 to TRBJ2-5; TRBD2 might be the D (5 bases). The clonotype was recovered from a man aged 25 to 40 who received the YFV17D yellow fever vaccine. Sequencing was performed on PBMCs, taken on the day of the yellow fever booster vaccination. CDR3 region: CASRILGGYQETQYF. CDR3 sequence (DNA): TGTGCCAGCAGAATACTAGGCGGGTACCAAGAGACCCAGTACTTC.